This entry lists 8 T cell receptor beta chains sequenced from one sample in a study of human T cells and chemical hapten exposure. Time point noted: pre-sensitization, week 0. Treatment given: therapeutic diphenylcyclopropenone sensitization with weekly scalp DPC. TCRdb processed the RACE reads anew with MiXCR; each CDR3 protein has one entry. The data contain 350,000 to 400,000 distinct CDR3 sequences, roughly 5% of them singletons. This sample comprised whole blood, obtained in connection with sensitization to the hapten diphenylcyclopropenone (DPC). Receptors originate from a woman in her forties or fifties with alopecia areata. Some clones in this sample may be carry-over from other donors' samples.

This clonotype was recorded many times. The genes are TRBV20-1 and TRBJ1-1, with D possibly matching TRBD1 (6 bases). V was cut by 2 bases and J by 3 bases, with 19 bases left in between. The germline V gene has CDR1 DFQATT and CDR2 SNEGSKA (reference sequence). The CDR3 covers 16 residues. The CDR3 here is CSARLPPTGADTEAFF. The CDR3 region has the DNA TGCAGTGCTAGATTACCCCCTACGGGGGCGGACACTGAAGCTTTCTTT.

The CDR3 loop reads CSARVRTNTGELFF. The CDR3 DNA reads as TGCAGTGCTAGAGTCCGTACAAACACCGGGGAGCTGTTTTTT. This chain joins TRBV20-1 and TRBJ2-2; D unclear. Trimming removed 1 base from V and 2 bases from J, with 8 bases in between. Germline V gives CDR1 DFQATT, CDR2 SNEGSKA (reference sequence). The CDR3 consists of 14 residues.

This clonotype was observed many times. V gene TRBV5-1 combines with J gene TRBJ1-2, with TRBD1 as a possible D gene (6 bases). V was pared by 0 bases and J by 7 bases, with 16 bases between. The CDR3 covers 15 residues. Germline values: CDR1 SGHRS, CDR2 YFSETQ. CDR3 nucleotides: TGCGCCAGCAGCTTGGGCCTGACAGGAGAAGGTGGCTACACCTTC. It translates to CASSLGLTGEGGYTF.

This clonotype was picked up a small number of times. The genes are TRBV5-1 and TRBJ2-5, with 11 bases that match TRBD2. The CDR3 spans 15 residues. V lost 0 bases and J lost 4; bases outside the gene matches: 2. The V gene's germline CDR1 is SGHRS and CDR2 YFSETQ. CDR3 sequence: CASSLDGTSGETQYF. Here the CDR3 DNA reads TGCGCCAGCAGCTTGGATGGGACTAGCGGAGAGACCCAGTACTTC.

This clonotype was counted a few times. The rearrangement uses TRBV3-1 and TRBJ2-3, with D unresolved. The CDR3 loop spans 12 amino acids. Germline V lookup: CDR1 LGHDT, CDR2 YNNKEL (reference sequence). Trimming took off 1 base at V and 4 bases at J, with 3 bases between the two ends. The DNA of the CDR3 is TGTGCCAGCAGCCAAGGCCCAGATACGCAGTATTTT. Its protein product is CASSQGPDTQYF.

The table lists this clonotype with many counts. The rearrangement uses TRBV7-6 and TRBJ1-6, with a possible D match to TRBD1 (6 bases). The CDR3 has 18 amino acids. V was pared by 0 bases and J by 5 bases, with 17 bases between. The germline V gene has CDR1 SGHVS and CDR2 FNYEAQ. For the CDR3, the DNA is TGTGCCAGCAGCTTAGCCCGCAGGGGCCAGATGGATAATTCACCCCTCCACTTT. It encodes CASSLARRGQMDNSPLHF.

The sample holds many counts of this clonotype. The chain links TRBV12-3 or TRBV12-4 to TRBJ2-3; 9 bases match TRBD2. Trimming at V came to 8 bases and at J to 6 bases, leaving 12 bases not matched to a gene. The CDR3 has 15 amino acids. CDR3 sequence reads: CASPVAGGAGDTQYF. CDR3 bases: TGTGCCAGCCCCGTTGCGGGGGGGGCCGGTGATACGCAGTATTTT.

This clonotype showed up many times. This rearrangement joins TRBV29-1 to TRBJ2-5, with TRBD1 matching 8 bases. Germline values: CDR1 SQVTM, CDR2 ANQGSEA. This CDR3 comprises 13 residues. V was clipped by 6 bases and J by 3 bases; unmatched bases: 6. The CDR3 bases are TGCAGCGTACCCGGGACAGGAGAAGAGACCCAGTACTTC. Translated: CSVPGTGEETQYF.